The 7 T cell receptor beta chains in this list originate from one sample, sequenced in a study of T cells in localized non-small cell lung cancer. The table came from immunoSEQ multiplex PCR; TCRdb's copy has only in-frame clones and leaves some out. The data show 20,000 to 30,000 clones, 81% seen once. The sequences come from peripheral blood, collected before any cancer treatment. The receptors were gathered from a man aged 40 to 70 with stage III squamous cell lung carcinoma.

The rearrangement links TRBV5-1 to TRBJ2-1; TRBD2 is a possible D gene (5 bases). Looked up from germline, CDR1 is SGHRS and CDR2 is YFSETQ. CDR3 size: 13 residues. The germline V and J ends were trimmed by 6 bases and 5 bases, with 12 bases remaining between them. The CDR3 DNA sequence: TGCGCCAGCAACTCGGTGCGGGACAATGAGCAGTTCTTC. Translation: CASNSVRDNEQFF.

This chain uses TRBV2 with TRBJ1-1; no firm D call. Trimming removed 3 bases at V and 0 bases at J, with 8 bases between. The CDR3 contains 14 residues. Germline CDR1 is SNHLY and CDR2 is FYNNEI. The CDR3 nucleotides are TGTGCCAGCAGTGAGAGACGAATGAACACTGAAGCTTTCTTT. It yields the protein CASSERRMNTEAFF. The full variable domain, with the rest looked up from reference TRBV2 and TRBJ1-1, is EPEVTQTPSHQVTQMGQEVILRCVPISNHLYFYWYRQILGQKVEFLVSFYNNEISEKSEIFDDQFSVERPDGSNFTLKIRSTKLEDSAMYFCASSERRMNTEAFFGQGTRLTVV.

Only a few counts were recorded for this clone. The V gene is TRBV5-5, the J gene TRBJ1-5; D not certain. The germline V gene has CDR1 SGHKS and CDR2 YYEKEE (reference sequence). Trimming took off 2 bases at V and 5 bases at J, with 8 bases between the two ends. CDR3 length: 13 residues. This chain's CDR3 is CASSFTDDQPQHF. CDR3 coding DNA: TGTGCCAGCAGCTTTACAGACGATCAGCCCCAGCATTTT. Full variable domain (remainder filled in from reference TRBV5-5 and TRBJ1-5): DAGVTQSPTHLIKTRGQQVTLRCSPISGHKSVSWYQQVLGQGPQFIFQYYEKEERGRGNFPDRFSARQFPNYSSELNVNALLLGDSALYLCASSFTDDQPQHFGDGTRLSIL.

This sequence joins TRBV7-8 and TRBJ1-5; the match to TRBD1 covers 10 bases. The CDR3 totals 16 residues. The germline V gene has CDR1 SGHVS and CDR2 FQNEAQ. J was trimmed by 5 bases and V by 5 bases; bases with no gene match: 9. The CDR3 DNA sequence: TGTGCCAGCAGCCCCCGGGACAGGGGACTTTATCAGCCCCAGCATTTT. It specifies CASSPRDRGLYQPQHF.

The J gene is TRBJ2-7, the V gene TRBV7-6, with D possibly being TRBD1 or TRBD2 (5 bases each). The CDR3 contains 16 residues. Germline V gives CDR1 SGHVS, CDR2 FNYEAQ. Trimming pared 5 bases from V and 5 bases from J, leaving 22 bases between. The CDR3, as DNA: TGTGCCAGCAGCCCACCCGGGGAGATGGGGCTGCACGAGCAGTACTTC. It encodes CASSPPGEMGLHEQYF. The full variable domain, completed using reference TRBV7-6 and TRBJ2-7, is GAGVSQSPRYKVTKRGQDVALRCDPISGHVSLYWYRQALGQGPEFLTYFNYEAQQDKSGLPNDRFSAERPEGSISTLTIQRTEQRDSAMYRCASSPPGEMGLHEQYFGPGTRLTVT.

V usage is TRBV30 and J usage is TRBJ1-4; the D is unclear. Trimming cost V 3 bases and J 5 bases, with 10 bases left between them. Germline V gene lookup returns CDR1 GTSNPN and CDR2 SVGIG (reference sequence). The CDR3 covers 13 residues. The CDR3 protein is CAWRSPPNEKLFF. DNA for the CDR3: TGTGCCTGGAGGTCTCCCCCGAATGAAAAACTGTTTTTT.

The rearrangement uses TRBV18 and TRBJ2-5; unclear D gene. Trimming left V 4 bases short and J 2 bases short, with 5 bases between. The CDR3 consists of 12 residues. CDR1 is KGHSH and CDR2 is LQKENI in the germline V gene. CDR3 DNA: TGTGCCAGCTCACTAAAACAAGAGACCCAGTACTTC. Encoded protein: CASSLKQETQYF.